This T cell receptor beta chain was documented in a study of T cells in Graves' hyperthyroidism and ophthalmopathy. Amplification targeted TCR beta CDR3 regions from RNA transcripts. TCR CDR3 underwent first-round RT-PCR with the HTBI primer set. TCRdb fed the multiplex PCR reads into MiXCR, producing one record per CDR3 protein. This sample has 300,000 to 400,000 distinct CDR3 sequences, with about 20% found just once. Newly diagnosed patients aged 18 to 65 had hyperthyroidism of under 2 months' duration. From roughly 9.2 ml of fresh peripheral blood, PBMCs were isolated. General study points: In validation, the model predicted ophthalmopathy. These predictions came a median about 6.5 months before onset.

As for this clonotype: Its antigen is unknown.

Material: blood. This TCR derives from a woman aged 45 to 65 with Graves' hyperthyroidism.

CDR3 sequence reads: CASSLMSETQYF. The CDR3 DNA sequence: TGTGCCAGCAGCTTAATGTCGGAGACCCAGTACTTC. This sequence joins TRBV7-2 and TRBJ2-5; D is unclear. Germline lookup yields CDR1 SGHTA and CDR2 FQGNSA. The V end lost 2 bases, the J end lost 5 bases, and 6 bases lay between the germline ends. CDR3 length equals 12 residues.